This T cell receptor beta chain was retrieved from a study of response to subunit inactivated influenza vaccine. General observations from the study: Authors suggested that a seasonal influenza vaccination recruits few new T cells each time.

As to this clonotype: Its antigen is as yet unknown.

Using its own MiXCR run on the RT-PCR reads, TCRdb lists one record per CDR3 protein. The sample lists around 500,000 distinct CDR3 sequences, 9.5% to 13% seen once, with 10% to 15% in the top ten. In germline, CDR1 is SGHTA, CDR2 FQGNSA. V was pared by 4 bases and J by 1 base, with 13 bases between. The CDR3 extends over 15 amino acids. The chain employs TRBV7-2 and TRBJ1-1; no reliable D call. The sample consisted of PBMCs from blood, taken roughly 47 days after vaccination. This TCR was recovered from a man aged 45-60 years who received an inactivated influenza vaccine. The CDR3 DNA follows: TGTGCCAGCAGCTCCCAGGCGGGAGGGAACACTGAAGCTTTCTTT. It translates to CASSSQAGGNTEAFF. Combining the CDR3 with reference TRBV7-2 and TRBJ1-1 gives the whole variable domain GAGVSQSPSNKVTEKGKDVELRCDPISGHTALYWYRQSLGQGLEFLIYFQGNSAPDKSGLPSDRFSAERTGGSVSTLTIQRTQQEDSAVYLCASSSQAGGNTEAFFGQGTRLTVV.